Listed below are T cell receptor beta chains from one sample, sequenced in a study of blood T cell repertoires in COVID-19. Produced via immunoSEQ multiplex PCR; TCRdb's table is partial and in-frame only. The sample consists of a few hundred thousand clones, about four fifths of them appearing once. What was sequenced was peripheral blood. All receptors come from a woman between 18 and 29 years old with acute or convalescent COVID-19. Each CDR3 is given with its conserved first and last residue. A D gene is named only where the DNA matches it firmly. Part of the rows lack a size; the others show once, few, many or a class for expanded clones.

clone size: -
D gene: -
V gene: TRBV27
J gene: TRBJ1-6
CDR3 DNA: TGTGCCAGCAGTTTAACTGCCATACTACATTCACCCCTCCACTTT
CDR3 protein: CASSLTAILHSPLHF

clone size: -
D gene: -
V gene: TRBV24-1
J gene: TRBJ1-2
CDR3 DNA: TGTGCCACCAGTGAAGAGGGCCGGTATGGCTACACCTTC
CDR3 protein: CATSEEGRYGYTF

clone size: -
D gene: -
V gene: TRBV7-6
J gene: TRBJ2-5
CDR3 DNA: TGTGCCAGCAGCTTAGCGCCCTTTACTGGAGGGAGGGAGACCCAGTACTTC
CDR3 protein: CASSLAPFTGGRETQYF

clone size: -
D gene: -
V gene: TRBV11-2
J gene: TRBJ1-5
CDR3 DNA: TGTGCCAGCAGCTTAGGGTTAGGAGTTCAGCCCCAGCATTTT
CDR3 protein: CASSLGLGVQPQHF

clone size: -
D gene: -
V gene: TRBV7-2
J gene: TRBJ1-5
CDR3 DNA: TGTGCCAGCAGCTCACACAGCTATCAGCCCCAGCATTTT
CDR3 protein: CASSSHSYQPQHF

clone size: -
D gene: TRBD1
V gene: TRBV9
J gene: TRBJ1-1
CDR3 DNA: TGTGCCAGCAGCGTAGCTACAGGGTGGGGGACAGGGACTAAAAACACTGAAGCTTTCTTT
CDR3 protein: CASSVATGWGTGTKNTEAFF

clone size: -
D gene: TRBD1
V gene: TRBV10-3
J gene: TRBJ1-2
CDR3 DNA: TGTGCCATCAGCTCGGGACAGGGAGCTAACTATGGCTACACCTTC
CDR3 protein: CAISSGQGANYGYTF

clone size: -
D gene: -
V gene: TRBV13
J gene: TRBJ1-1
CDR3 DNA: TGTGCCAGCAGCTTAGCGACGGCAGGGATTACTGAAGCTTTCTTT
CDR3 protein: CASSLATAGITEAFF

clone size: -
D gene: TRBD2
V gene: TRBV9
J gene: TRBJ2-1
CDR3 DNA: TGTGCCAGCAGCGTAGTCGGCCTAGCGGGAGGGGCCTACAATGAGCAGTTCTTC
CDR3 protein: CASSVVGLAGGAYNEQFF

clone size: -
D gene: TRBD1
V gene: TRBV10-3
J gene: TRBJ2-7
CDR3 DNA: TGTGCCATCAGCTCAAACGACAGGGGGCTGAGCTACGAGCAGTACTTC
CDR3 protein: CAISSNDRGLSYEQYF

clone size: -
D gene: -
V gene: TRBV19
J gene: TRBJ1-6
CDR3 DNA: TGTGCCAGTAGTAAACAGGAGAGGCTCGGCAATTCACCCCTCCACTTT
CDR3 protein: CASSKQERLGNSPLHF

clone size: -
D gene: TRBD2
V gene: TRBV13
J gene: TRBJ2-2
CDR3 DNA: TGTGCCAGCAGCCTTCGGACTAGCGGGAACACCGGGGAGCTGTTTTTT
CDR3 protein: CASSLRTSGNTGELFF

clone size: few
D gene: -
V gene: TRBV12-3/TRBV12-4
J gene: TRBJ1-5
CDR3 DNA: TGTGCCAGCAGTTGGGGCTACAATCAGCCCCAGCATTTT
CDR3 protein: CASSWGYNQPQHF

clone size: few
D gene: -
V gene: TRBV18
J gene: TRBJ1-1
CDR3 DNA: TGTGCCAGCTCAAAAACGGGGTACAGCCAATTGAACACTGAAGCTTTCTTT
CDR3 protein: CASSKTGYSQLNTEAFF

clone size: -
D gene: -
V gene: TRBV7-9
J gene: TRBJ2-1
CDR3 DNA: TGTGCCAGCAGCTTAGTCAGTAATGAGCAGTTCTTC
CDR3 protein: CASSLVSNEQFF

clone size: -
D gene: -
V gene: TRBV6-5
J gene: TRBJ2-1
CDR3 DNA: TGTGCCAGCAGTTACGCAGGGTATGAGCAGTTCTTC
CDR3 protein: CASSYAGYEQFF

clone size: -
D gene: -
V gene: TRBV18
J gene: TRBJ1-6
CDR3 DNA: TGTGCCAGCTCACCTCGGAGCTTGGGTGGAGGTTCACCCCTCCACTTT
CDR3 protein: CASSPRSLGGGSPLHF

clone size: many
D gene: TRBD2
V gene: TRBV18
J gene: TRBJ2-2
CDR3 DNA: TGTGCCAGCTCCCCCGGGACTAGCGCCAACACCGGGGAGCTGTTTTTT
CDR3 protein: CASSPGTSANTGELFF

clone size: -
D gene: TRBD2
V gene: TRBV25-1
J gene: TRBJ2-1
CDR3 DNA: TGTGCCAGCAGTGCGTCGGGACTAGCGGGAGTCCAGCAGTTCTTC
CDR3 protein: CASSASGLAGVQQFF

clone size: -
D gene: -
V gene: TRBV25-1
J gene: TRBJ2-3
CDR3 DNA: TGTGCCAGCAGTGAATTTAGGGGGCGGGACACAGATACGCAGTATTTT
CDR3 protein: CASSEFRGRDTDTQYF

clone size: -
D gene: -
V gene: TRBV10-2
J gene: TRBJ1-1
CDR3 DNA: TGCGCCAGCAGAACCGGGGTTAACACTGAAGCTTTCTTT
CDR3 protein: CASRTGVNTEAFF

clone size: -
D gene: TRBD1
V gene: TRBV5-1
J gene: TRBJ1-3
CDR3 DNA: TGCGCCAGCAGCTTGGCGGGACAGGGGTCTGGAAACACCATATATTTT
CDR3 protein: CASSLAGQGSGNTIYF

clone size: once
D gene: TRBD1
V gene: TRBV6-2/TRBV6-3
J gene: TRBJ1-2
CDR3 DNA: TGTGCCAGCAGTTATGGGACAGTAGGAGGCTACACCTTC
CDR3 protein: CASSYGTVGGYTF

clone size: -
D gene: -
V gene: TRBV4-3
J gene: TRBJ2-1
CDR3 DNA: TGCGCCAGCAGCCCCTCAGGTATTGAGCAGTTCTTC
CDR3 protein: CASSPSGIEQFF

clone size: -
D gene: -
V gene: TRBV28
J gene: TRBJ2-7
CDR3 DNA: TGTGCCAGCAGTTTTACGGGGGGCCCCTACGAGCAGTACTTC
CDR3 protein: CASSFTGGPYEQYF

clone size: -
D gene: -
V gene: TRBV20-1
J gene: TRBJ2-2
CDR3 DNA: TGCAGTGCTAACTTAGCCCGGGAGCTGTTTTTT
CDR3 protein: CSANLARELFF

clone size: -
D gene: TRBD2
V gene: TRBV4-2
J gene: TRBJ2-3
CDR3 DNA: TGTGCCAGCAGCCGCACGGGACTAGCGGGAGAGGGTACGCAGTATTTT
CDR3 protein: CASSRTGLAGEGTQYF